Below are 11 T cell receptor beta chains sequenced from a single sample in a study of human T cells and chemical hapten exposure. Time point defined: patch test 1, 2 weeks after DPC sensitization. The treatment was: therapeutic diphenylcyclopropenone sensitization with weekly scalp DPC. One entry per CDR3 protein results from TCRdb running MiXCR on the RACE reads. This table has just under 350,000 distinct CDR3 sequences, roughly 6.9% appearing once. This specimen was whole blood, taken in connection with sensitization to the hapten diphenylcyclopropenone (DPC). These receptor sequences come from a woman between 18 and 30 years old with alopecia areata. Some clones in this sample may be carry-over from other donors' samples.

This clonotype came up many times. This chain uses TRBV29-1 with TRBJ2-3; possibly TRBD1 for D (6 bases). From germline, CDR1 is SQVTM and CDR2 ANQGSEA. The V and J ends lost 0 bases and 1 base respectively, with 23 bases between them. The CDR3 is 19 amino acids. CDR3 loop: CSVEDLILRRPGGTDTQYF. For the CDR3, the DNA is TGCAGCGTTGAAGACCTAATATTAAGGAGGCCAGGGGGCACAGATACGCAGTATTTT.

This clonotype appeared many times. V and J are TRBV12-3 or TRBV12-4 and TRBJ1-6; TRBD1 is a possible D gene (5 bases). CDR3 length: 16 residues. Trimming took off 3 bases at V and 0 bases at J, with 9 bases between the two ends. The CDR3: CASSFQGPSYNSPLHF. CDR3 bases: TGTGCCAGCAGTTTCCAGGGTCCCTCCTATAATTCACCCCTCCACTTT.

This clonotype occurred many times. The J gene is TRBJ2-7, the V gene TRBV28, with unresolved D. This CDR3 region has 13 residues. CDR1 is MDHEN, CDR2 SYDVKM, per germline. V was cut by 3 bases and J by 2 bases, with 8 bases left in between. Here the CDR3 reads CASSLGKPYEQYF. The CDR3, as DNA: TGTGCCAGCAGTTTGGGCAAGCCCTACGAGCAGTACTTC.

This clonotype has at least ten counts. The genes are TRBV2 and TRBJ2-1; D may be TRBD2 (7 bases). V was trimmed by 6 bases and J by 6 bases, leaving 15 bases between them. Per germline, CDR1 SNHLY and CDR2 FYNNEI. The CDR3 loop spans 14 amino acids. The CDR3 DNA follows: TGTGCCAGCAGGAGGGGGGGTTCCCTCAATGAGCAGTTCTTC. It encodes CASRRGGSLNEQFF. The full variable domain, with the rest looked up from reference TRBV2 and TRBJ2-1, is EPEVTQTPSHQVTQMGQEVILRCVPISNHLYFYWYRQILGQKVEFLVSFYNNEISEKSEIFDDQFSVERPDGSNFTLKIRSTKLEDSAMYFCASRRGGSLNEQFFGPGTRLTVL.

CDR3: CASSPLAGALSEQYF. The CDR3 DNA is TGTGCCAGCTCACCATTAGCGGGGGCCCTCTCCGAGCAGTACTTC. This chain uses TRBV18 with TRBJ2-7; TRBD2 matches 9 bases. The CDR3 loop spans 15 amino acids. Trimming removed 2 bases from V and 6 bases from J; junction bases left unmatched: 8. The germline V gene encodes CDR1 KGHSH and CDR2 LQKENI.

This clonotype was counted between two and nine times. The chain recombines TRBV5-1 with TRBJ2-2; 8 nucleotides align to TRBD2. CDR1 and CDR2 from the germline V gene are SGHRS and YFSETQ. The CDR3 runs to 16 residues. Trimming removed 0 bases from V and 4 bases from J; junction bases left unmatched: 5. The CDR3 DNA reads TGCGCCAGCAGCTTGGCAGCGGGGGTGGTCACCGGGGAGCTGTTTTTT. This encodes CASSLAAGVVTGELFF.

This clonotype was observed at least ten times. The chain employs TRBV4-2 and TRBJ2-7; TRBD2 matches 8 bases. The CDR3 covers 16 residues. The V and J ends lost 4 bases and 2 bases, in that order; junction bases with no gene match: 10. Germline-derived CDR1 and CDR2 are LGHNA and YNFKEQ. CDR3 sequence: CASSPDSGGATYEQYF. For the CDR3, the DNA is TGTGCCAGCAGCCCGGATTCCGGGGGGGCCACCTACGAGCAGTACTTC.

This clonotype has just a few counts. This sequence joins TRBV27 and TRBJ1-6; no clear D gene. Trimming shortened V by 1 base and J by 7 bases, and 5 bases separated the two germline ends. The CDR3 extends over 13 amino acids. Germline V gene sequence: CDR1 MNHEY, CDR2 SMNVEV (reference sequence). In nucleotides, the CDR3 is TGTGCCAGCAGTTTATACGCAAATTCACCCCTCCACTTT. Translating gives CASSLYANSPLHF.

A few counts support this clonotype. The chain recombines TRBV3-1 with TRBJ2-7; D not certain. V was clipped by 4 bases and J by 6 bases, with 10 bases between them. Germline loops: CDR1 LGHDT, CDR2 YNNKEL (reference sequence). The CDR3 runs 12 residues. CDR3 sequence (DNA): TGTGCCAGCAGCCTGACACCGTCCGAGCAGTACTTC. Encoded protein: CASSLTPSEQYF.

J is TRBJ1-1 and V is TRBV7-9; D remains ambiguous. Germline V gene sequence: CDR1 SEHNR, CDR2 FQNEAQ (reference sequence). This CDR3 comprises 14 residues. The V and J ends lost 3 bases and 1 base respectively, with 9 bases between them. The CDR3 sequence is CASSFDHKNTEAFF. The CDR3 region has the DNA TGTGCCAGCAGCTTTGACCACAAGAACACTGAAGCTTTCTTT.

A word on this clonotype: A much larger clonotype is one base distant, so this may be a read error. The V and J genes are TRBV5-5 and TRBJ2-7, with 7 bases aligning to TRBD2. This CDR3 spans 15 amino acids. J lost 6 bases, V lost 4 bases, and 13 bases had no gene match. Germline V gene sequence: CDR1 SGHKS, CDR2 YYEKEE (reference sequence). The CDR3 DNA is TGTGCCAGCAGCATGGCGTGGGCGGGGGTCTGCGAGCAGTACTTC. It translates to CASSMAWAGVCEQYF. The full variable domain, with the rest looked up from reference TRBV5-5 and TRBJ2-7, is DAGVTQSPTHLIKTRGQQVTLRCSPISGHKSVSWYQQVLGQGPQFIFQYYEKEERGRGNFPDRFSARQFPNYSSELNVNALLLGDSALYLCASSMAWAGVCEQYFGPGTRLTVT.